Listed here are 23 T cell receptor beta chains from one sample, sequenced in a study of T cells in Graves' hyperthyroidism and ophthalmopathy. TCR beta CDR3 region amplification was performed from RNA transcripts. Primed by the HTBI set, a first-round RT-PCR was run on the TCR CDR3. MiXCR, run by TCRdb on the multiplex PCR reads, gives a single entry per CDR3 protein. The sample carries roughly 200,000 distinct CDR3 sequences, 15% to 20% recorded once. The sequenced material came from blood. The receptors shown here come from a middle-aged man with Graves' hyperthyroidism.

This clonotype was detected only once. The J gene is TRBJ2-7, the V gene TRBV19; D not resolved. V was cut by 3 bases and J by 4 bases, with 13 bases left in between. The CDR3 is made up of 14 amino acids. Germline lookup yields CDR1 LNHDA and CDR2 SQIVND (reference sequence). CDR3 amino acids: CASSIHTTRYEQYF. CDR3 bases: TGTGCCAGTAGTATTCACACGACCAGGTACGAGCAGTACTTC. Filled out from reference TRBV19 and TRBJ2-7, the complete variable domain reads DGGITQSPKYLFRKEGQNVTLSCEQNLNHDAMYWYRQDPGQGLRLIYYSQIVNDFQKGDIAEGYSVSREKKESFPLTVTSAQKNPTAFYLCASSIHTTRYEQYFGPGTRLTVT.

There are many counts of this clonotype. J is TRBJ2-1 and V is TRBV20-1; TRBD2 matches 10 bases. V gave up 4 bases and J gave up 1 base; unmatched junction bases: 1. Germline V gene lookup returns CDR1 DFQATT and CDR2 SNEGSKA (reference sequence). This CDR3 is 14 amino acids long. Here the CDR3 DNA reads TGCAGTGCTACTAGCGGGGGTTCCTACAATGAGCAGTTCTTC. Its translation is CSATSGGSYNEQFF.

This clonotype was found many times. The chain is built from TRBV6-1 and TRBJ1-1; D uncertain. Trimming cost V 1 base and J 0 bases, with 15 bases left between them. In germline, CDR1 is MNHNS, CDR2 SASEGT. The CDR3 totals 17 residues. DNA of the CDR3: TGTGCCAGCAGTGAAGAGGTCCACGCCGGTATGAACACTGAAGCTTTCTTT. It encodes CASSEEVHAGMNTEAFF.

This clonotype showed up just a few times. The chain has TRBV7-9 and TRBJ2-7; D is undetermined. CDR3 length: 14 amino acids. Trimming took off 5 bases at V and 0 bases at J, with 11 bases between the two ends. The germline gives CDR1 SEHNR, CDR2 FQNEAQ (reference sequence). The CDR3 region has the DNA TGTGCCAGCAGCCCGACACAAAGCTCCTACGAGCAGTACTTC. Amino acids: CASSPTQSSYEQYF.

Ten or more counts support this clonotype. The genes are TRBV30 and TRBJ1-4; D is undetermined. V lost 7 bases to trimming and J lost 0 bases, with 6 bases between them. CDR1 GTSNPN and CDR2 SVGIG come from the germline V gene (reference sequence). The CDR3 length is 12 residues. In DNA, the CDR3 is TGTGCCTATGGACCAACTAATGAAAAACTGTTTTTT. Translation: CAYGPTNEKLFF.

This clonotype has a count of ten or more. The chain links TRBV7-9 to TRBJ2-3; either TRBD1 or TRBD2 may fit D (5 bases each). CDR1 is SEHNR, CDR2 FQNEAQ, per germline (reference sequence). The CDR3 spans 16 residues. V gave up 5 bases and J gave up 4 bases, with 19 bases separating them. The CDR3 sequence: CASSTSSGMGADTQYF. In DNA, the CDR3 is TGTGCCAGCAGCACCAGTTCTGGGATGGGGGCAGATACGCAGTATTTT.

This clonotype was seen repeatedly, ten times or more. This chain links TRBV12-3 or TRBV12-4 with TRBJ1-5; no reliable D call. CDR3 length: 15 residues. Trimming removed 1 base at V and 5 bases at J, with 12 bases between. For the CDR3, the DNA is TGTGCCAGCAGTTTAGATTACCACAGCCATCAGCCCCAGCATTTT. Protein sequence: CASSLDYHSHQPQHF.

In this sample, this clonotype turned up many times. The rearrangement links TRBV20-1 to TRBJ2-1; the match to TRBD1 covers 8 bases. The ends lost 4 bases at V and 12 bases at J; junction bases unmatched: 5. The CDR3 is 11 amino acids. The germline gives CDR1 DFQATT, CDR2 SNEGSKA (reference sequence). The DNA for the CDR3 is TGCAGTGCTACCAGGGGGCAGGGGCAGTTCTTC. Translation: CSATRGQGQFF.

This clonotype was counted at least ten times. The J gene is TRBJ2-7, the V gene TRBV6-1; D is perhaps TRBD1 (7 bases). The V end was cut by 5 bases, the J end by 0 bases, with 11 bases between. The CDR3 runs to 14 residues. The V gene's germline CDR1 is MNHNS and CDR2 SASEGT. CDR3 in amino acids: CASSRQGGSYEQYF. The CDR3 DNA is TGTGCCAGCAGTCGACAGGGAGGCTCCTACGAGCAGTACTTC.

This clonotype was picked up many times. This sequence joins TRBV30 and TRBJ1-1; unclear D gene. Trimming removed 6 bases from V and 4 bases from J, with 9 bases in between. The germline V gene encodes CDR1 GTSNPN and CDR2 SVGIG (reference sequence). CDR3 length: 11 residues. CDR3 sequence (DNA): TGTGCCTGCTCGGCCGGCACTGAAGCTTTCTTT. The encoded protein is CACSAGTEAFF. Full variable domain (rest looked up from reference TRBV30 and TRBJ1-1): SQTIHQWPATLVQPVGSPLSLECTVEGTSNPNLYWYRQAAGRGLQLLFYSVGIGQISSEVPQNLSASRPQDRQFILSSKKLLLSDSGFYLCACSAGTEAFFGQGTRLTVV.

Only a few counts were recorded for this clonotype. The chain uses TRBV14 and TRBJ1-1; a weak D match, TRBD1 (5 bases). The V end lost 1 base, the J end lost 4 bases, and 13 bases lay between the germline ends. The germline V gene encodes CDR1 SGHDN and CDR2 FVKESK. There are 15 residues in the CDR3. The CDR3 DNA follows: TGTGCCAGCAGCCAAGTCGCGGGGGTTAGCACTGAAGCTTTCTTT. Amino acid sequence: CASSQVAGVSTEAFF.

The chain is built from TRBV24-1 and TRBJ2-5; TRBD2 matches at 9 bases. V lost 4 bases to trimming and J lost 5 bases; unmatched junction nucleotides: 7. The CDR3 consists of 15 residues. In germline, CDR1 is KGHDR, CDR2 SFDVKD. CDR3 region: CATSDPQRGVETQYF. In nucleotides, the CDR3 is TGTGCCACCAGTGACCCTCAGCGGGGGGTTGAGACCCAGTACTTC.

This clonotype was found a few times. The CDR3 sequence: CASSPQGLLAKNIQYF. CDR3 in DNA: TGTGCCAGCTCACCACAGGGGCTTCTAGCCAAAAACATTCAGTACTTC. J is TRBJ2-4 and V is TRBV18; possible D gene TRBD1, 5 bases. The CDR3 has 16 amino acids. The germline V gene encodes CDR1 KGHSH and CDR2 LQKENI. Trimming removed 1 base at V and 0 bases at J, with 10 bases between.

In its sample, this clonotype was seen many times. This chain links TRBV7-3 with TRBJ1-1; D perhaps matches TRBD1 (5 bases). V lost 5 bases, J lost 1 base, and 20 bases lay in between. The CDR3 loop spans 17 amino acids. Germline values: CDR1 SGHTA, CDR2 FQGTGA. The CDR3 protein is CASSLIPGHSQNTEAFF. Here the CDR3 DNA reads TGTGCCAGCAGCCTCATCCCCGGACACTCTCAGAACACTGAAGCTTTCTTT. Looking up the rest from reference TRBV7-3 and TRBJ1-1 gives the full variable domain: GAGVSQTPSNKVTEKGKYVELRCDPISGHTALYWYRQSLGQGPEFLIYFQGTGAADDSGLPNDRFFAVRPEGSVSTLKIQRTERGDSAVYLCASSLIPGHSQNTEAFFGQGTRLTVV.

Many counts were recorded for this clonotype. This sequence joins TRBV28 and TRBJ2-7, with D perhaps TRBD1 or TRBD2 (6 bases each). V shed 7 bases and J shed 3 bases, with 16 bases lying between them. The CDR3 extends over 14 amino acids. The germline CDR1 and CDR2 sequences are MDHEN and SYDVKM. CDR3 amino acids: CASTSGATFYEQYF. The CDR3 DNA follows: TGTGCCAGCACTTCGGGGGCCACATTCTACGAGCAGTACTTC.

This clonotype was detected a few times. V is TRBV18 and J is TRBJ1-1, with 10 bases lining up with TRBD1. The CDR3 is 15 residues long. Trimming cost V 4 bases and J 3 bases; bases outside gene matches: 5. CDR1 KGHSH and CDR2 LQKENI come from the germline V gene. Here the CDR3 reads CASSQTTGGYTEAFF. CDR3 bases: TGTGCCAGCTCACAGACGACAGGGGGCTACACTGAAGCTTTCTTT.

This clonotype was detected many times. This rearrangement joins TRBV6-1 to TRBJ1-1, with 8 bases identical to TRBD1. V was pared by 6 bases and J by 3 bases, with 3 bases of the junction left unmatched. The CDR3 is made up of 13 amino acids. Germline CDR1 MNHNS, CDR2 SASEGT. The CDR3 spells CASRGTGDTEAFF. CDR3 coding DNA: TGTGCCAGCAGGGGGACAGGAGACACTGAAGCTTTCTTT.

This clonotype was seen ten or more times. The V and J genes are TRBV7-2 and TRBJ1-1, with 9 bases fitting TRBD1. This CDR3 has 15 residues. Germline CDR1 reads SGHTA; CDR2 reads FQGNSA. Trimming at V came to 1 base and at J to 6 bases, leaving 6 bases not matched to a gene. This chain's CDR3 is CASSLVGQGPSEAFF. The CDR3 region has the DNA TGTGCCAGCAGCTTAGTCGGACAGGGGCCTTCTGAAGCTTTCTTT.

The CDR3: CASTTLPDSGYTF. The CDR3 DNA reads TGTGCCAGCACTACCCTCCCGGACTCTGGCTACACCTTC. The chain employs TRBV2 and TRBJ1-2; D is unresolved. Germline V gene data show CDR1 as SNHLY and CDR2 as FYNNEI. CDR3 size: 13 residues. V dropped 7 bases and J dropped 7 bases, with 16 bases sitting between them.

This clonotype showed up just a few times. The V gene is TRBV19, the J gene TRBJ2-3; the D is unclear. Germline-derived CDR1 and CDR2 are LNHDA and SQIVND (reference sequence). This CDR3 has 13 amino acids. V was trimmed by 10 bases and J by 3 bases, leaving 14 bases between them. The CDR3 region is CATKLGSTDTQYF. In DNA, the CDR3 is TGTGCCACTAAGCTGGGTAGTACAGATACGCAGTATTTT.

This clonotype was detected many times. The V gene is TRBV30, the J gene TRBJ1-2; D remains unclear. Germline CDR1 reads GTSNPN; CDR2 reads SVGIG (reference sequence). V lost 4 bases to trimming and J lost 2 bases, with 11 bases between them. The CDR3 sequence is 13 residues long. This CDR3 reads CAWTQEINYGYTF. DNA for the CDR3: TGTGCCTGGACCCAGGAGATCAACTATGGCTACACCTTC.

This clonotype was counted ten times or more. CDR3 in amino acids: CAWSVNVNEKLFF. For the CDR3, the DNA is TGTGCCTGGAGTGTAAATGTGAATGAAAAACTGTTTTTT. The chain carries TRBV30 and TRBJ1-4; D remains unclear. The germline V gene encodes CDR1 GTSNPN and CDR2 SVGIG (reference sequence). The CDR3 consists of 13 residues. V lost 0 bases to trimming and J lost 5 bases, with 7 bases between them.

V usage is TRBV15 and J usage is TRBJ1-5; D might be TRBD1 (5 bases). V lost 7 bases to trimming and J lost 0 bases, with 10 bases between them. There are 14 residues in the CDR3. Germline CDR1 is LNHNV and CDR2 is YYDKDF (reference sequence). The CDR3 nucleotides read TGTGCCACCATGGGGGAAAATAGCAATCAGCCCCAGCATTTT. This codes for CATMGENSNQPQHF.